Listed below are T cell receptor beta chains from one sample, sequenced in a study of blood T cell repertoires in COVID-19. Here immunoSEQ multiplex PCR was the method, and the copy in TCRdb shows in-frame clones only, minus some. The sample has 100,000 to 150,000 clones, less than 85% seen once. Sequenced input: peripheral blood. The receptors here all came from a woman older than 75 with acute or convalescent COVID-19. Both conserved end residues are part of each CDR3. The D gene is left open where the match is weak. Only part of the rows carry a size: once, few, many, or a class if the clone is expanded.

clone size	D gene	V gene	CDR3 length	J gene	CDR3 protein	CDR3 DNA
.	TRBD1	TRBV5-1	13	TRBJ1-6	CASSFTGDSPLHF	TGCGCCAGCAGCTTTACAGGGGATTCACCCCTCCACTTT
once	.	TRBV11-3	15	TRBJ1-1	CASSPGGGQNTEAFF	TGTGCCAGCAGCCCGGGGGGGGGCCAGAACACTGAAGCTTTCTTT
.	TRBD2	TRBV7-9	14	TRBJ2-1	CASTTSGKDNEQFF	TGTGCCAGCACCACTAGCGGGAAGGACAATGAGCAGTTCTTC
.	.	TRBV25-1	13	TRBJ1-1	CASSSQGRTEAFF	TGTGCCAGCAGCAGTCAGGGAAGGACTGAAGCTTTCTTT
.	.	TRBV5-1	14	TRBJ2-3	CASSYGQYTDTQYF	TGCGCCAGCAGCTATGGACAGTACACAGATACGCAGTATTTT
once	TRBD2	TRBV10-3	15	TRBJ2-3	CAISHSGTITDTQYF	TGTGCCATCAGTCATAGCGGGACTATCACAGATACGCAGTATTTT
.	TRBD2	TRBV6-1	15	TRBJ2-7	CASSEWTSGSYEQYF	TGTGCCAGCAGTGAATGGACTAGCGGAAGCTACGAGCAGTACTTC
.	.	TRBV5-1	14	TRBJ2-3	CASSSEAGTDTQYF	TGCGCCAGCAGCTCCGAAGCGGGCACAGATACGCAGTATTTT
.	.	TRBV19	15	TRBJ1-5	CASSIVGQPNQPQHF	TGTGCCAGTAGTATAGTAGGACAACCCAATCAGCCCCAGCATTTT
.	TRBD1	TRBV6-5	14	TRBJ2-2	CASSTTGATGELFF	TGTGCCAGCAGTACCACAGGGGCCACCGGGGAGCTGTTTTTT
.	.	TRBV6-5	13	TRBJ2-1	CASRKLAEGEQFF	TGTGCCAGCAGGAAACTAGCTGAGGGTGAGCAGTTCTTC
.	.	TRBV7-9	14	TRBJ1-1	CASTFPQTNTEAFF	TGTGCCAGCACCTTCCCTCAGACAAACACTGAAGCTTTCTTT
few	.	TRBV27	15	TRBJ1-1	CASSLSGVSRTEAFF	TGTGCCAGCAGTTTATCGGGCGTCAGCCGCACTGAAGCTTTCTTT
.	TRBD1	TRBV18	19	TRBJ1-5	CASSRAPGQIAYSNQPQHF	TGTGCCAGCTCCCGTGCTCCGGGACAGATCGCGTATAGCAATCAGCCCCAGCATTTT
few	.	TRBV18	16	TRBJ2-2	CASSPSGGPNTGELFF	TGTGCCAGCTCACCATCCGGCGGCCCGAACACCGGGGAGCTGTTTTTT
.	.	TRBV6-5	13	TRBJ1-2	CASSSTGVTVYTF	TGTGCCAGCAGCTCAACGGGGGTGACGGTCTACACCTTC
once	.	TRBV27	15	TRBJ1-2	CASSGMGAAAGGYTF	TGTGCCAGCAGTGGGATGGGGGCGGCGGCTGGGGGCTACACCTTC
few	.	TRBV2	15	TRBJ2-7	CASRRDGQPSYEQYF	TGTGCCAGCAGGCGGGACGGGCAGCCCTCCTACGAGCAGTACTTC
.	.	TRBV29-1	13	TRBJ1-2	CSATGQSNYGYTF	TGCAGCGCTACCGGACAGTCTAACTATGGCTACACCTTC
.	TRBD1	TRBV6-2/TRBV6-3	14	TRBJ1-2	CASSYSEGARGYTF	TGTGCCAGCAGTTACTCGGAGGGGGCGAGGGGCTACACCTTC
.	.	TRBV29-1	10	TRBJ1-1	CSVSRGEAFF	TGCAGCGTTAGCAGGGGTGAAGCTTTCTTT
.	TRBD2	TRBV6-5	14	TRBJ2-7	CASSYNAGGREQYF	TGTGCCAGCAGTTACAACGCGGGAGGCCGCGAGCAGTACTTC
once	.	TRBV2	12	TRBJ1-1	CASNRYNTEAFF	TGTGCCAGCAACCGGTACAACACTGAAGCTTTCTTT
.	.	TRBV11-2	16	TRBJ1-6	CASSPRERGAYSPLHF	TGTGCCAGCAGCCCCAGGGAACGGGGGGCTTATTCACCCCTCCACTTT
.	TRBD2	TRBV5-1	18	TRBJ2-7	CASSSRTSGRANSYEQYF	TGCGCCAGCAGCTCCCGGACTAGCGGGAGGGCCAACTCCTACGAGCAGTACTTC
.	.	TRBV5-1	14	TRBJ1-4	CASSVDRSNEKLFF	TGCGCCAGCAGCGTGGACAGATCTAATGAAAAACTGTTTTTT
once	TRBD2	TRBV7-9	13	TRBJ2-5	CASRLAGEETQYF	TGTGCCAGCAGACTAGCGGGAGAAGAGACCCAGTACTTC
.	.	TRBV5-1	13	TRBJ2-5	CASSLQGQETQYF	TGCGCCAGCAGCTTACAGGGACAAGAGACCCAGTACTTC
.	TRBD1	TRBV27	19	TRBJ2-1	CASSSRLPGQGAKADEQFF	TGTGCCAGCAGCTCCCGGCTACCGGGACAGGGGGCGAAGGCCGATGAGCAGTTCTTC
.	TRBD1	TRBV6-5	15	TRBJ2-1	CASIVGTGPYNEQFF	TGTGCCAGCATCGTAGGGACAGGACCTTACAATGAGCAGTTCTTC
few	.	TRBV15	13	TRBJ1-2	CATSRAQGYGYTF	TGTGCCACCAGCAGGGCACAGGGCTATGGCTACACCTTC
.	TRBD1	TRBV10-2	15	TRBJ2-7	CASSQGQLTSYEQYF	TGCGCCAGCAGCCAGGGACAGCTAACCTCCTACGAGCAGTACTTC
.	.	TRBV2	12	TRBJ1-2	CASSETGIGYTF	TGTGCCAGCAGTGAGACGGGAATTGGCTACACCTTC
.	.	TRBV7-2	14	TRBJ1-2	CASSLALANYGYTF	TGTGCCAGCAGCTTAGCACTCGCTAACTATGGCTACACCTTC
.	TRBD1	TRBV2	14	TRBJ2-7	CASSWTGVPYEQYF	TGTGCCAGCAGTTGGACAGGGGTCCCCTACGAGCAGTACTTC
.	.	TRBV9	14	TRBJ2-1	CASSLVEGNNEQFF	TGTGCCAGCAGCCTAGTGGAGGGAAACAATGAGCAGTTCTTC
.	TRBD2	TRBV11-3	20	TRBJ2-3	CASSLEVASGRPPRTDTQYF	TGTGCCAGCAGCTTAGAAGTAGCTAGCGGGAGGCCTCCCCGGACAGATACGCAGTATTTT
.	.	TRBV5-1	16	TRBJ1-2	CASSSGSSGAGYGYTF	TGCGCCAGCAGCAGCGGGTCGAGCGGAGCGGGCTATGGCTACACCTTC
.	TRBD1	TRBV19	14	TRBJ2-5	CASSYRGEKETQYF	TGTGCCAGCAGCTACAGGGGAGAGAAAGAGACCCAGTACTTC
many	TRBD1	TRBV4-3	14	TRBJ2-7	CASSQDATGGEQYF	TGCGCCAGCAGCCAAGACGCAACAGGGGGCGAGCAGTACTTC
.	TRBD1	TRBV4-3	15	TRBJ2-3	CASSRGTATTDTQYF	TGCGCCAGCAGCCGTGGGACAGCAACCACAGATACGCAGTATTTT
.	TRBD1	TRBV18	14	TRBJ2-2	CASGTGTDTGELFF	TGTGCCAGCGGAACCGGGACAGACACCGGGGAGCTGTTTTTT